This T cell receptor (delta chain) was identified during a study of gamma-delta chains in newborns, infants, children. Study details: Innate gammadelta T cells reportedly expand polyclonally right after birth, driven by microbial exposure, per the title.

This clone turned up a few times. The sample contains more than one DNA sequence encoding this CDR3. TCRdb reanalysed the reads via CATT. The sample yields 9,000 to 13,000 delta-chain clones, about 8.6% seen once. The CDR3 loop spans 19 amino acids. Losses at the gene ends were 2 bases for V and 1 base for J; bases not matched to a gene: 4. CDR1 is GEAIGNYY and CDR2 is EKD in the germline V gene. The rearrangement joins TRDV2 to TRDJ3; TRDD3 matches at 13 bases. The sequenced sample was blood. The sequence was obtained from a child who was a newborn, infant or young child, either healthy, febrile or measles-vaccinated (not recorded which). This CDR3 is CACDKVLGDTSWDTRQMFF. The CDR3 DNA sequence: TGTGCCTGTGACAAAGTACTGGGGGATACGTCCTGGGACACCCGACAGATGTTTTTC.